A selection of T cell receptor beta chains follows, all from one sample in a study of cytomegalovirus exposure and HLA in healthy donors. Here immunoSEQ multiplex PCR was the method, and the copy in TCRdb shows in-frame clones only, minus some. Of approximately 140,000 clones listed, 81% are singletons. Sequenced material: PBMCs. The source is a man between 18 and 29 years old in good health and CMV-seronegative. Both conserved end residues are part of each CDR3. The D gene is left open where the match is weak. Not every row has a clone size; where given, it reads once, few, many or a size class.

V: TRBV12-5
size: NA
J: TRBJ2-1
D: TRBD2
DNA: TGTGCTAGTGGTTTCGGGGGACTAATTCACAATGAGCAGTTCTTC
CDR3: CASGFGGLIHNEQFF

V: TRBV6-5
size: once
J: TRBJ2-3
D: TRBD2
DNA: TGTGCCAGCAGTTACTCGATACTAGCGAGAGATACGCAGTATTTT
CDR3: CASSYSILARDTQYF

V: TRBV6-4
size: once
J: TRBJ1-2
D: TRBD1
DNA: TGTGCCAGCAGCCGACAGGGGCGGTCCACCTTC
CDR3: CASSRQGRSTF

V: TRBV7-9
size: NA
J: TRBJ2-7
D: TRBD2
DNA: TGTGCCAGCAGCACCACTAGCGGGGGGGCCTACGAGCAGTACTTC
CDR3: CASSTTSGGAYEQYF

V: TRBV9
size: NA
J: TRBJ2-5
D: NA
DNA: TGTGCCAGCAGCGCAACGACTCTAGCGCCGGAGACCCAGTACTTC
CDR3: CASSATTLAPETQYF

V: TRBV19
size: once
J: TRBJ2-7
D: NA
DNA: TGTGCCAGTAGCGACAACACGATACAGGTCTACGAGCAGTACTTC
CDR3: CASSDNTIQVYEQYF

V: TRBV7-9
size: NA
J: TRBJ2-1
D: NA
DNA: TGTGCCAGCAGCCCCAGCAGGGCCCCGTACTACAATGAGCAGTTCTTC
CDR3: CASSPSRAPYYNEQFF

V: TRBV6-8
size: NA
J: TRBJ1-5
D: TRBD1
DNA: TGTGCCAGCAGCCGGACAGGGGCACAGGTGGACAGCAATCAGCCCCAGCATTTT
CDR3: CASSRTGAQVDSNQPQHF

V: TRBV29-1
size: NA
J: TRBJ1-2
D: NA
DNA: TGCAGCGTTCCTACAGGTTCGGGTGGCTACACCTTC
CDR3: CSVPTGSGGYTF

V: TRBV15
size: NA
J: TRBJ1-2
D: TRBD1
DNA: TGTGCCACCAGCGGAGACCGCCGGGGACAGCTGGGGGATGGCTACACCTTC
CDR3: CATSGDRRGQLGDGYTF

V: TRBV6-4
size: NA
J: TRBJ2-3
D: TRBD2
DNA: TGTGCCAGCAGAGAACAAACTAGGGAGCGGGGGGGCACAGATACGCAGTATTTT
CDR3: CASREQTRERGGTDTQYF

V: TRBV15
size: NA
J: TRBJ2-3
D: NA
DNA: TGTGCCACCAGCATAGGGGGGGAGGCAGATACGCAGTATTTT
CDR3: CATSIGGEADTQYF

V: TRBV19
size: NA
J: TRBJ1-5
D: TRBD1
DNA: TGTGCCAGTATCCCCCGGGACAGGAGTAGCAATCAGCCCCAGCATTTT
CDR3: CASIPRDRSSNQPQHF

V: TRBV28
size: NA
J: TRBJ1-2
D: TRBD1
DNA: TGTGCCAGCAGTTTAACCGGACAGGTACATGGCTACACCTTC
CDR3: CASSLTGQVHGYTF

V: TRBV6-1
size: NA
J: TRBJ2-1
D: NA
DNA: TGTGCCAGCAACTATGAGCAGTTCTTC
CDR3: CASNYEQFF

V: TRBV2
size: NA
J: TRBJ1-2
D: NA
DNA: TGTGCCAGCAGTGATAGTACAGGCAACATATCACCCTATGGCTACACCTTC
CDR3: CASSDSTGNISPYGYTF

V: TRBV28
size: NA
J: TRBJ1-5
D: NA
DNA: TGTGCCAGCAGCTATTTCCGGGGTCGTAGCAATCAGCCCCAGCATTTT
CDR3: CASSYFRGRSNQPQHF

V: TRBV4-1
size: NA
J: TRBJ2-1
D: TRBD2
DNA: TGCGCCAGCAGCCAAGGCGCTAGCGGGGGCAAGCAGTTCTTC
CDR3: CASSQGASGGKQFF

V: TRBV7-6
size: once
J: TRBJ1-2
D: TRBD1
DNA: TGTGCCAGCAGCCCTGACAGGGTAGAAGGCTATGGCTACACCTTC
CDR3: CASSPDRVEGYGYTF

V: TRBV4-1
size: NA
J: TRBJ2-1
D: TRBD2
DNA: TGCGCCAGCAGCCAAGGTGGGGCTAGCGGGGGGAATGAGCAGTTCTTC
CDR3: CASSQGGASGGNEQFF

V: TRBV7-9
size: NA
J: TRBJ1-1
D: NA
DNA: TGTGCCAGCAGCTTTACGGGAAGGAACACTGAAGCTTTCTTT
CDR3: CASSFTGRNTEAFF

V: TRBV10-1
size: NA
J: TRBJ2-5
D: NA
DNA: TGCGCCAGCAGTGATAAAGAGACCCAGTACTTC
CDR3: CASSDKETQYF

V: TRBV27
size: NA
J: TRBJ1-5
D: TRBD1
DNA: TGTGCCAGCAGTTTACAGGGGGTTCAGCCCCAGCATTTT
CDR3: CASSLQGVQPQHF

V: TRBV5-6
size: NA
J: TRBJ1-2
D: NA
DNA: TGTGCCAGCACCCCTTGGACGGAGGGTGGCTACACCTTC
CDR3: CASTPWTEGGYTF

V: TRBV4-3
size: NA
J: TRBJ1-2
D: NA
DNA: TGCGCCAGCAGCCGAGACGCACCCGGGCGGGGCTCCAACTATGGCTACACCTTC
CDR3: CASSRDAPGRGSNYGYTF

V: TRBV6-6
size: once
J: TRBJ2-3
D: TRBD1
DNA: TGTGCCAGCAGCGGGAAACGACAGGGTACCACAGATACGCAGTATTTT
CDR3: CASSGKRQGTTDTQYF

V: TRBV6-6
size: NA
J: TRBJ1-2
D: NA
DNA: TGTGCCAGCAGGAACAGAGACGTTAACTATGGCTACACCTTC
CDR3: CASRNRDVNYGYTF

V: TRBV30
size: NA
J: TRBJ2-5
D: TRBD2
DNA: TGTGCCTGGAGTGGCGGGAGGGAGACCCAGTACTTC
CDR3: CAWSGGRETQYF

V: TRBV25-1
size: NA
J: TRBJ2-1
D: TRBD1
DNA: TGTGCCAGCACCCGGACAGGGCGCAATGAGCAGTTCTTC
CDR3: CASTRTGRNEQFF

V: TRBV4-1
size: NA
J: TRBJ2-1
D: TRBD2
DNA: TGCGCCAGCGGAATACTAGCGGGGGCCAATGAGCAGTTCTTC
CDR3: CASGILAGANEQFF

V: TRBV9
size: NA
J: TRBJ1-2
D: TRBD1
DNA: TGTGCCAGCAGCGTAGCACCAGGGGGCAACTATGGCTACACCTTC
CDR3: CASSVAPGGNYGYTF

V: TRBV6-1
size: NA
J: TRBJ1-5
D: TRBD1
DNA: TGTGCCAGCAGACCTCCTACAGGGGAGACACAGCCCCAGCATTTT
CDR3: CASRPPTGETQPQHF

V: TRBV25-1
size: NA
J: TRBJ1-1
D: NA
DNA: TGTGCCAGCAGTGCTTCTCAACTCGGCACTGAAGCTTTCTTT
CDR3: CASSASQLGTEAFF

V: TRBV27
size: NA
J: TRBJ1-1
D: NA
DNA: TGTGCCAGCGGAGGCAGGGGAATTGATGTTAGGGCTGAAGCTTTCTTT
CDR3: CASGGRGIDVRAEAFF

V: TRBV5-1
size: once
J: TRBJ1-2
D: NA
DNA: TGCGCCAGCAGCACCAACAGGCAGGGATCTGTGGTCTATGGCTACACCTTC
CDR3: CASSTNRQGSVVYGYTF

V: TRBV28
size: NA
J: TRBJ1-2
D: TRBD1
DNA: TGTGCCAGCAGTCCACAGGGGCCCCCTTTTGGCTACACCTTC
CDR3: CASSPQGPPFGYTF

V: TRBV12-5
size: NA
J: TRBJ2-2
D: NA
DNA: TGTGCTAGTGGTTCTACCGACCTACTAGTGGCCGGGGAGCTGTTTTTT
CDR3: CASGSTDLLVAGELFF

V: TRBV4-3
size: NA
J: TRBJ1-2
D: TRBD1
DNA: TGCGCCAGCAGCCAAGAGCGGACAGGGGGCTATGGCTACACCTTC
CDR3: CASSQERTGGYGYTF

V: TRBV2
size: NA
J: TRBJ2-7
D: TRBD1
DNA: TGTGCCAGCATTAAAGCAGGGGGCAACGAGCAGTACTTC
CDR3: CASIKAGGNEQYF

V: TRBV4-3
size: NA
J: TRBJ2-7
D: NA
DNA: TGCGCCAGCAGCCAAGAGGCTCAGGCCTACTACGAGCAGTACTTC
CDR3: CASSQEAQAYYEQYF

V: TRBV9
size: NA
J: TRBJ1-1
D: TRBD1
DNA: TGTGCCAGCAGCGCCGGGACAGGGAAAGGGTACACTGAAGCTTTCTTT
CDR3: CASSAGTGKGYTEAFF

V: TRBV30
size: few
J: TRBJ1-5
D: TRBD1
DNA: TGTGCCTGGAGTAATTCGGGACAGATCCCTAGCAATCAGCCCCAGCATTTT
CDR3: CAWSNSGQIPSNQPQHF

V: TRBV11-2
size: NA
J: TRBJ2-2
D: NA
DNA: TGTGCCAGCAGCTTGCGAAACACCGGGGAGCTGTTTTTT
CDR3: CASSLRNTGELFF

V: TRBV6-5
size: NA
J: TRBJ1-2
D: NA
DNA: TGTGCCAGCAGTTACTCATTGTCCCGGTATGGCTACACCTTC
CDR3: CASSYSLSRYGYTF

V: TRBV28
size: NA
J: TRBJ2-1
D: NA
DNA: TGTGCCAGCAGTTTAGACGCGACAGACTACAATGAGCAGTTCTTC
CDR3: CASSLDATDYNEQFF

V: TRBV10-3
size: NA
J: TRBJ2-1
D: TRBD2
DNA: TGTGCCATCAGGTACCCGGGGGGGGATGAGCAGTTCTTC
CDR3: CAIRYPGGDEQFF

V: TRBV18
size: once
J: TRBJ1-2
D: NA
DNA: TGTGCCAGCTCACCCAGGGTTGACTATGGCTACACCTTC
CDR3: CASSPRVDYGYTF

V: TRBV7-2
size: NA
J: TRBJ2-5
D: NA
DNA: TGTGCCAGCAGCTCCGAAGAGACCCAGTACTTC
CDR3: CASSSEETQYF

V: TRBV5-6
size: NA
J: TRBJ1-6
D: TRBD1
DNA: TGTGCCAGCAGCTCGAGTTCACAGGGGCCTCGGGCCCTCCACTTT
CDR3: CASSSSSQGPRALHF

V: TRBV7-9
size: NA
J: TRBJ2-5
D: TRBD2
DNA: TGTGCCAGCAGCTTAGTCGGGGGGGCTGGAGAGACCCAGTACTTC
CDR3: CASSLVGGAGETQYF

V: TRBV4-3
size: NA
J: TRBJ1-2
D: NA
DNA: TGCGCCAGCAGCCAAGATCGGGGGGCCCGTAGCAGTGGCTACACCTTC
CDR3: CASSQDRGARSSGYTF

V: TRBV5-1
size: NA
J: TRBJ2-5
D: TRBD1
DNA: TGCGCCAGCAGATTTGGACGGGGACAGGAGACCCAGTACTTC
CDR3: CASRFGRGQETQYF

V: TRBV29-1
size: NA
J: TRBJ2-5
D: TRBD1
DNA: TGCAGCGTTACAGGGGGTTACCAAGAGACCCAGTACTTC
CDR3: CSVTGGYQETQYF

V: TRBV11-2
size: NA
J: TRBJ2-4
D: TRBD1
DNA: TGTGCCAGCAGCTTAGCCGGGACAGGGTTCGCCAAAAACATTCAGTACTTC
CDR3: CASSLAGTGFAKNIQYF

V: TRBV5-4
size: NA
J: TRBJ1-1
D: NA
DNA: TGTGCCAGCAGCTTGGGAAGGGGAAACACTGAAGCTTTCTTT
CDR3: CASSLGRGNTEAFF

V: TRBV7-8
size: NA
J: TRBJ1-1
D: NA
DNA: TGTGCCAGCAGCTTAGGTGGAGGATACACTGAAGCTTTCTTT
CDR3: CASSLGGGYTEAFF

V: TRBV27
size: NA
J: TRBJ1-2
D: TRBD1
DNA: TGTGCCAGCAGTTTTCTAGACAGGGGGCTAAAAGGAGGCTATGGCTACACCTTC
CDR3: CASSFLDRGLKGGYGYTF

V: TRBV4-1
size: few
J: TRBJ2-2
D: NA
DNA: TGCGCCAGCACCCGGTCCGGGGGTTTCGCGAACACCGGGGAGCTGTTTTTT
CDR3: CASTRSGGFANTGELFF

V: TRBV19
size: NA
J: TRBJ2-2
D: NA
DNA: TGTGCCAGTAACTTCTTGGGCCCCGGGGAGCTGTTTTTT
CDR3: CASNFLGPGELFF